The rows below give T cell receptor beta chains drawn from one sample of a study of blood T cell repertoires in COVID-19. Method: immunoSEQ multiplex PCR; TCRdb's copy keeps in-frame clones and lacks some. Here the sample spans fewer than 200,000 clones, 80% to 90% being singletons. Sequenced input: peripheral blood. These receptors were collected from a woman older than 75 with acute or convalescent COVID-19. CDR3s include the opening cysteine and the closing phenylalanine or tryptophan. Fields, in order: clone size, D gene, V gene, J gene, CDR3 DNA, CDR3 protein. D genes are given only for firm matches. The size of a clone is reported for some rows only, either as once, few or many, or as a class for expanded clones.

size: few
D: .
V: TRBV6-5
J: TRBJ2-7
DNA: TGTGCCAGCACTAATCCCACAGCCTACGAGCAGTACTTC
CDR3: CASTNPTAYEQYF

size: .
D: TRBD1
V: TRBV11-2
J: TRBJ2-7
DNA: TGTGCCAGCAGCTTAAATAGACAGGGTCTCCACGAGCAGTACTTC
CDR3: CASSLNRQGLHEQYF

size: .
D: TRBD2
V: TRBV5-1
J: TRBJ2-3
DNA: TGCGCCAGCAGCTTGGGACTAGCGGTTGATGGCACAGATACGCAGTATTTT
CDR3: CASSLGLAVDGTDTQYF

size: once
D: .
V: TRBV5-6
J: TRBJ1-1
DNA: TGTGCCAGCACCCCGGCGGGGGTCAACACTGAAGCTTTCTTT
CDR3: CASTPAGVNTEAFF

size: .
D: .
V: TRBV4-3
J: TRBJ2-3
DNA: TGCGCCAGCAGCCAATCCCGCGGTGGAACAGATACGCAGTATTTT
CDR3: CASSQSRGGTDTQYF

size: .
D: TRBD1
V: TRBV2
J: TRBJ1-5
DNA: TGTGCCAGCAGTGGACAGGGTTGGGGCAATCAGCCCCAGCATTTT
CDR3: CASSGQGWGNQPQHF

size: .
D: .
V: TRBV11-3
J: TRBJ2-1
DNA: TGTGCCAGCAGCTTATCCCGAAATCTAGCGAACAATGAGCAGTTCTTC
CDR3: CASSLSRNLANNEQFF

size: .
D: .
V: TRBV15
J: TRBJ1-1
DNA: TGTGCCACCAGCGGGGGGGTTGGCACTGAAGCTTTCTTT
CDR3: CATSGGVGTEAFF

size: few
D: TRBD2
V: TRBV3-1/TRBV3-2
J: TRBJ2-2
DNA: TGTGCCAGCAGCCAAGAACGACTAGCGGGAGTGAGCACCGGGGAGCTGTTTTTT
CDR3: CASSQERLAGVSTGELFF

size: .
D: TRBD2
V: TRBV5-1
J: TRBJ2-5
DNA: TGCGCCAGCAGCCCGACTAGCGGGGGACCGTCGGGGACCCAGTACTTC
CDR3: CASSPTSGGPSGTQYF

size: .
D: .
V: TRBV6-5
J: TRBJ1-5
DNA: TGTGCCTCCAGGGGTCCAAATCAGCCCCAGCATTTT
CDR3: CASRGPNQPQHF

size: .
D: TRBD1
V: TRBV6-6
J: TRBJ2-3
DNA: TGTGCCAGCAGTCCGGACAGGGACCAACCAGATACGCAGTATTTT
CDR3: CASSPDRDQPDTQYF

size: .
D: TRBD1
V: TRBV6-5
J: TRBJ1-1
DNA: TGTGCCAGCCGGGACAGATCTATGAACACTGAAGCTTTCTTT
CDR3: CASRDRSMNTEAFF

size: .
D: TRBD2
V: TRBV5-4
J: TRBJ2-2
DNA: TGTGCCAGCAGCCCCCGGTTGGGGGGGGACACCGGGGAGCTGTTTTTT
CDR3: CASSPRLGGDTGELFF

size: .
D: .
V: TRBV28
J: TRBJ1-4
DNA: TGTGCCAGCAGTTTCTCTGTGATGGCGGGTAATGAAAAACTGTTTTTT
CDR3: CASSFSVMAGNEKLFF

size: .
D: TRBD2
V: TRBV28
J: TRBJ2-5
DNA: TGTGCCAGCAGTTTTCCGGGACTAGCGGAGTTGTACCAAGAGACCCAGTACTTC
CDR3: CASSFPGLAELYQETQYF

size: .
D: .
V: TRBV7-2
J: TRBJ2-3
DNA: TGTGCCAGCAGCGAGACTACAGATACGCAGTATTTT
CDR3: CASSETTDTQYF

size: .
D: .
V: TRBV20-1
J: TRBJ2-7
DNA: TGCAGTGCTAGTAGGGGAGGTCCTAGCTACGAGCAGTACTTC
CDR3: CSASRGGPSYEQYF

size: .
D: TRBD2
V: TRBV6-2/TRBV6-3
J: TRBJ2-1
DNA: TGTGCCAGCAGTTACTCGGGACTAGCACCCAATGAGCAGTTCTTC
CDR3: CASSYSGLAPNEQFF

size: .
D: TRBD1
V: TRBV6-7
J: TRBJ1-2
DNA: TGTGCCAGCAGTTACTCAGGACAGGATGGCAACTATGGCTACACCTTC
CDR3: CASSYSGQDGNYGYTF

size: .
D: .
V: TRBV5-4
J: TRBJ1-2
DNA: TGTGCCAGCAGCTTGGAACCGCTAGCTAACTATGGCTACACCTTC
CDR3: CASSLEPLANYGYTF

size: .
D: .
V: TRBV6-5
J: TRBJ2-5
DNA: TGTGCCAGCAGGGTACAGGGTCAAGAGACCCAGTACTTC
CDR3: CASRVQGQETQYF

size: .
D: .
V: TRBV25-1
J: TRBJ1-2
DNA: TGTGCCAGCAGAGACCTCACAGCTGTGTACACCTTC
CDR3: CASRDLTAVYTF

size: once
D: .
V: TRBV28
J: TRBJ1-1
DNA: TGTGCCAGCAGTTCCCCCGGCAAAACGGGTGAAGCTTTCTTT
CDR3: CASSSPGKTGEAFF

size: .
D: .
V: TRBV10-3
J: TRBJ1-1
DNA: TGTGCCATCAGTGTCCCCGGCGGGGGCACTGAAGCTTTCTTT
CDR3: CAISVPGGGTEAFF

size: .
D: TRBD1
V: TRBV5-1
J: TRBJ1-2
DNA: TGCGCCAGCAGCTTTGGACAGGGCTCTCATGGCTACACCTTC
CDR3: CASSFGQGSHGYTF

size: .
D: .
V: TRBV6-5
J: TRBJ1-1
DNA: TGTGCCAGCAGTTATTCCCCACCCTCTAGGAGCACTGAAGCTTTCTTT
CDR3: CASSYSPPSRSTEAFF

size: .
D: TRBD2
V: TRBV19
J: TRBJ2-3
DNA: TGTGCCAGTAGTTCATCGACTAGCGGGGAAGAACGAGGGTATTTT
CDR3: CASSSSTSGEERGYF

size: .
D: .
V: TRBV7-9
J: TRBJ2-3
DNA: TGTGCCAGCAGCTTAGCGGGTCAGGAGGGCACAGATACGCAGTATTTT
CDR3: CASSLAGQEGTDTQYF

size: once
D: .
V: TRBV30
J: TRBJ1-6
DNA: TGTGCCTGGAGTCCGGGGACAATCAATTCACCCCTCCACTTT
CDR3: CAWSPGTINSPLHF

size: once
D: TRBD1
V: TRBV29-1
J: TRBJ1-3
DNA: TGCAGCGTGGATGAATACGACAGGGGTCGAAACACCATATATTTT
CDR3: CSVDEYDRGRNTIYF

size: .
D: .
V: TRBV27
J: TRBJ2-7
DNA: TGTGCCAGCAGTTTAATCGGAGGGGCCTTCTACGAGCAGTACTTC
CDR3: CASSLIGGAFYEQYF

size: .
D: TRBD1
V: TRBV19
J: TRBJ1-5
DNA: TGTGCCAGTGCGTCGGCGGAGGGGGCTGCTGCGTATAGCAATCAGCCCCAGCATTTT
CDR3: CASASAEGAAAYSNQPQHF

size: .
D: .
V: TRBV10-1
J: TRBJ1-1
DNA: TGCGCCAGCAAGCAGGGGCAATTCACTGAAGCTTTCTTT
CDR3: CASKQGQFTEAFF

size: .
D: .
V: TRBV7-2
J: TRBJ2-4
DNA: TGTGCCAGCAGCTTCCGGGCCGACGAAGGGGGCATTCAGTACTTC
CDR3: CASSFRADEGGIQYF

size: once
D: TRBD1
V: TRBV25-1
J: TRBJ1-2
DNA: TGTGCCAGCAGTGAGACCGCGACAGGGGGCGTCTATGGCTACACCTTC
CDR3: CASSETATGGVYGYTF

size: .
D: .
V: TRBV30
J: TRBJ2-7
DNA: TGTGCCTGGAGTCGGGGGTCTCCCTACGAGCAGTACTTC
CDR3: CAWSRGSPYEQYF

size: .
D: .
V: TRBV19
J: TRBJ2-7
DNA: TGTGCCAGTAAAATTACAGGGACGGGCGAGCAGTACTTC
CDR3: CASKITGTGEQYF

size: .
D: .
V: TRBV5-1
J: TRBJ2-5
DNA: TGCGCCAGCAGAAGGACAGTCGAGACCCAGTACTTC
CDR3: CASRRTVETQYF

size: .
D: .
V: TRBV11-2
J: TRBJ2-5
DNA: TGTGCCAGCAGCTTGAGGCGTGAGACCCAGTACTTC
CDR3: CASSLRRETQYF

size: .
D: .
V: TRBV6-6
J: TRBJ1-1
DNA: TGTGCCAGCAGTTCTGGGGGCTTTAGGACTGAAGCTTTCTTT
CDR3: CASSSGGFRTEAFF

size: .
D: .
V: TRBV7-3
J: TRBJ2-3
DNA: TGTGCCAGCAGCTTTGGGGGGGGCCCGGATACGCAGTATTTT
CDR3: CASSFGGGPDTQYF

size: .
D: TRBD1
V: TRBV19
J: TRBJ1-1
DNA: TGTGCCAGTAGTCACTTCGCGGGACAGGCGGTCACTGAAGCTTTCTTT
CDR3: CASSHFAGQAVTEAFF

size: .
D: .
V: TRBV19
J: TRBJ1-5
DNA: TGTGCCAGTAGTATAGGGTCAGGCCTCAATCAGCCCCAGCATTTT
CDR3: CASSIGSGLNQPQHF

size: .
D: TRBD1
V: TRBV25-1
J: TRBJ2-7
DNA: TGTGCCAGCAGTAGCTGGAGACAGGGGAGCCACGAGCAGTACTTC
CDR3: CASSSWRQGSHEQYF